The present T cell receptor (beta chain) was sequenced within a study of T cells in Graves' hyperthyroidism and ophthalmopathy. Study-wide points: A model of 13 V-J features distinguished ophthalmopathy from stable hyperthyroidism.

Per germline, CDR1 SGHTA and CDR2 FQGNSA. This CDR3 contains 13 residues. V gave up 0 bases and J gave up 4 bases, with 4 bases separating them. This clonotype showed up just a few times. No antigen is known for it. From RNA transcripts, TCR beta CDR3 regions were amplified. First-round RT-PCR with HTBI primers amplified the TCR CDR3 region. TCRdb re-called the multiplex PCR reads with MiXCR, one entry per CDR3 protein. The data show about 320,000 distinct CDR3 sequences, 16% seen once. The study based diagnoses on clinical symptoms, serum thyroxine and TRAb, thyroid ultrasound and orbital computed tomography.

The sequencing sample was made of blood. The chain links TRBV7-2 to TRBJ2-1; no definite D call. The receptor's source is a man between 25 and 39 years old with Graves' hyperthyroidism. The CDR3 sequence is CASSLAMYNEQFF. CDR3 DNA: TGTGCCAGCAGCTTAGCGATGTACAATGAGCAGTTCTTC.